These 22 T cell receptor beta chains came from one sample sequenced in a study of shared clonotypes between healthy human individuals. Sequencing used immunoSEQ multiplex PCR; TCRdb keeps in-frame clones, though not all of them. This sample yields fewer than 650,000 clones, of which about 80% are seen a single time; around 13% belongs to the top ten. Sequenced sample: PBMCs. The receptors were sampled from a woman aged 40 to 55 in good health. Some clones in this sample may be carry-over from other donors' samples.

A remark on this clone: This may be a read error: a much more frequent sequence differs by one nucleotide. The gene calls are TRBV27 and TRBJ1-1; D is uncertain. In germline, CDR1 is MNHEY, CDR2 SMNVEV (reference sequence). CDR3 length: 13 amino acids. CDR3 DNA: TGTGCCGGCAGTTTACGGTCGCCCACTGAAGCTTTCTTT. Its translation is CAGSLRSPTEAFF.

The V call is TRBV7-9, the J call TRBJ2-1; D is unresolved. Germline assignment: CDR1 SEHNR and CDR2 FQNEAQ (reference sequence). V gave up 3 bases and J gave up 6 bases, with 9 bases separating them. The CDR3 is made up of 13 amino acids. CDR3 in DNA: TGTGCCAGCAGCTTCCGGCCGCCCAATGAGCAGTTCTTC. This codes for CASSFRPPNEQFF.

The chain uses TRBV28 and TRBJ1-2; D ambiguous. CDR3 length: 12 residues. V dropped 2 bases and J dropped 4 bases, with 5 bases sitting between them. Germline CDR1 reads MDHEN; CDR2 reads SYDVKM. This CDR3 reads CASSLTSYGYTF. CDR3 sequence (DNA): TGTGCCAGCAGTTTAACCAGCTATGGCTACACCTTC.

This clone was detected only a few times. V and J are TRBV5-1 and TRBJ2-3; 9 bases line up with TRBD2. V was clipped by 0 bases and J by 4 bases; unmatched bases: 6. Germline assignment: CDR1 SGHRS and CDR2 YFSETQ. The CDR3 has 16 amino acids. In DNA form, the CDR3 reads TGCGCCAGCAGCTTGGCCATAGCGGGAGCCGCAGATACGCAGTATTTT. This sequence encodes CASSLAIAGAADTQYF. Full variable domain (rest looked up from reference TRBV5-1 and TRBJ2-3): KAGVTQTPRYLIKTRGQQVTLSCSPISGHRSVSWYQQTPGQGLQFLFEYFSETQRNKGNFPGRFSGRQFSNSRSEMNVSTLELGDSALYLCASSLAIAGAADTQYFGPGTRLTVL.

This chain connects TRBV9 to TRBJ1-2, with 9 bases matching TRBD1. Unmatched junction bases numbered 10, after V lost 0 bases and J lost 4 bases. This CDR3 has 17 amino acids. CDR1 is SGDLS, CDR2 YYNGEE, per germline. CDR3 DNA sequence: TGTGCCAGCAGCGTAGTTGGACAGGGGACACCCCCCTATGGCTACACCTTC. This sequence encodes CASSVVGQGTPPYGYTF.

V and J are TRBV18 and TRBJ1-1; the D gene is possibly TRBD1 (6 bases). V lost 4 bases, J lost 7 bases, and 13 bases lay in between. Germline V gene data show CDR1 as KGHSH and CDR2 as LQKENI. The CDR3 runs to 13 residues. The CDR3 region has the DNA TGTGCCAGCTCACTATCTCAGGGGTTTGAAGCTTTCTTT. It translates to CASSLSQGFEAFF.

The rearrangement uses TRBV28 and TRBJ2-1, with D possibly matching TRBD2 (5 bases). From germline, CDR1 is MDHEN and CDR2 SYDVKM. Trimming shortened V by 5 bases and J by 8 bases, and 13 bases separated the two germline ends. This CDR3 comprises 13 residues. CDR3 sequence reads: CASSPTGSHEQFF. CDR3 coding DNA: TGTGCCAGCAGTCCCACGGGGTCCCATGAGCAGTTCTTC.

This clone was counted at least ten times. The chain employs TRBV6-5 and TRBJ2-1; a weak D match, TRBD2 (5 bases). Looked up from germline, CDR1 is MNHEY and CDR2 is SVGAGI. Trimming removed 2 bases at V and 7 bases at J, with 9 bases between. CDR3 length equals 13 residues. The CDR3 nucleotides read TGTGCCAGCAGTTACGGCCGGGGAAATGAGCAGTTCTTC. It translates to CASSYGRGNEQFF.

The V call is TRBV5-1, the J call TRBJ2-1; 9 bases are shared with TRBD2. The CDR3 is 15 residues long. Germline V gene lookup returns CDR1 SGHRS and CDR2 YFSETQ. V shed 4 bases, J shed 5 bases, and the junction held 7 bases outside the gene matches. The CDR3 here is CASSVGTSRNNEQFF. The CDR3 DNA follows: TGCGCCAGCAGCGTTGGGACTAGCCGCAACAATGAGCAGTTCTTC. Drawing the rest from reference TRBV5-1 and TRBJ2-1, the complete variable domain is KAGVTQTPRYLIKTRGQQVTLSCSPISGHRSVSWYQQTPGQGLQFLFEYFSETQRNKGNFPGRFSGRQFSNSRSEMNVSTLELGDSALYLCASSVGTSRNNEQFFGPGTRLTVL.

The gene calls are TRBV4-1 and TRBJ1-6, with D uncertain. V lost 1 base and J lost 5, with 9 bases in between. Germline CDR1 MGHRA, CDR2 YSYEKL. This CDR3 is built from 15 residues. The CDR3 DNA follows: TGCGCCAGCAGCCAAGCAGGCTACGATAATTCACCCCTCCACTTT. It specifies CASSQAGYDNSPLHF.

J is TRBJ1-1 and V is TRBV7-8, with D unclear. V was pared by 1 base and J by 1 base, with 7 bases between. Germline CDR1 SGHVS, CDR2 FQNEAQ. This CDR3 contains 14 residues. CDR3 in amino acids: CASSLERSNTEAFF. DNA of the CDR3: TGTGCCAGCAGCTTAGAACGGTCGAACACTGAAGCTTTCTTT.

This clone was seen ten or more times. The rearrangement links TRBV18 to TRBJ2-7, with TRBD1 matching over 10 bases. V shed 3 bases and J 6 bases; nucleotides not matched to a gene: 8. This CDR3 spans 15 amino acids. Germline V CDR1 and CDR2: KGHSH, LQKENI. The CDR3 coding sequence is TGTGCCAGCTCACCCACCAGGACAGGGGGGACCGAGCAGTACTTC. Residues: CASSPTRTGGTEQYF.

The chain uses TRBV6-1 and TRBJ2-7; D not certain. There are 14 residues in the CDR3. V gave up 4 bases and J gave up 3 bases, with 13 bases separating them. The germline CDR1 and CDR2 sequences are MNHNS and SASEGT. In DNA form, the CDR3 reads TGTGCCAGCAGTGTCGGACGACTGGGCTACGAGCAGTACTTC. Translated: CASSVGRLGYEQYF.

The V call is TRBV28, the J call TRBJ2-3, with TRBD2 as a possible D gene (7 bases). This CDR3 spans 15 amino acids. The V gene lost 6 bases and the J gene lost 3 bases, with 16 bases spanning the gap. The germline V gene encodes CDR1 MDHEN and CDR2 SYDVKM. CDR3 residues: CASSYGGARTDTQYF. CDR3 DNA: TGTGCCAGCAGCTATGGGGGGGCGAGGACAGATACGCAGTATTTT.

V usage is TRBV28 and J usage is TRBJ2-1; D is uncertain. The CDR3 runs to 13 residues. Germline assignment: CDR1 MDHEN and CDR2 SYDVKM. Deletions cut 8 bases from V and 0 bases from J, with 8 bases between. This CDR3 is CASRPFSYNEQFF. In nucleotides, the CDR3 is TGTGCCAGCCGTCCTTTCTCCTACAATGAGCAGTTCTTC.

DNA of the CDR3: TGTGCCTGTCAAAAAGAGACCCAGTACTTC. Translating gives CACQKETQYF. The rearrangement joins TRBV30 to TRBJ2-5; the D is unclear. Trimming shortened V by 6 bases and J by 3 bases, and 5 bases separated the two germline ends. Looked up from germline, CDR1 is GTSNPN and CDR2 is SVGIG (reference sequence). The CDR3 sequence is 10 residues long. Based on the CDR3 plus reference TRBV30 and TRBJ2-5, the full variable domain is SQTIHQWPATLVQPVGSPLSLECTVEGTSNPNLYWYRQAAGRGLQLLFYSVGIGQISSEVPQNLSASRPQDRQFILSSKKLLLSDSGFYLCACQKETQYFGPGTRLLVL.

This chain uses TRBV19 with TRBJ2-1; TRBD2 aligns across 7 bases. J gave up 3 bases and V 6 bases, and 14 bases lay outside the gene matches. Per germline, CDR1 LNHDA and CDR2 SQIVND (reference sequence). CDR3 length: 17 amino acids. DNA for the CDR3: TGTGCCAGTAGCTTGGCGGCGGGAGCGACGGGCTACAATGAGCAGTTCTTC. As protein: CASSLAAGATGYNEQFF.

This clone occurred once. The rearrangement links TRBV28 to TRBJ1-5; D unclear. The germline V and J ends were trimmed by 3 bases and 0 bases, with 9 bases remaining between them. The germline V gene has CDR1 MDHEN and CDR2 SYDVKM. The CDR3 runs to 15 residues. CDR3 sequence (DNA): TGTGCCAGCAGTTTGTCACATTTTAGCAATCAGCCCCAGCATTTT. Protein sequence: CASSLSHFSNQPQHF. The whole variable domain, filled in from reference TRBV28 and TRBJ1-5, reads DVKVTQSSRYLVKRTGEKVFLECVQDMDHENMFWYRQDPGLGLRLIYFSYDVKMKEKGDIPEGYSVSREKKERFSLILESASTNQTSMYLCASSLSHFSNQPQHFGDGTRLSIL.

J is TRBJ1-1 and V is TRBV5-1; D uncertain. Trimming took off 0 bases at V and 5 bases at J, with 11 bases between the two ends. Germline CDR1 and CDR2: SGHRS and YFSETQ. The CDR3 totals 14 residues. The CDR3 here is CASSLVGGRTEAFF. Written as DNA, the CDR3 is TGCGCCAGCAGCTTGGTTGGAGGGCGGACTGAAGCTTTCTTT.

This clone was detected only a few times. The V call is TRBV5-1, the J call TRBJ1-5, with D unresolved. Looked up from germline, CDR1 is SGHRS and CDR2 is YFSETQ. CDR3 length: 14 amino acids. With 4 bases removed from V and 4 bases from J, the gap between germline ends came to 12 bases. CDR3 amino acids: CASSPGSQNQPQHF. CDR3 nucleotide sequence: TGCGCCAGCAGCCCCGGGAGTCAAAATCAGCCCCAGCATTTT.

Notes on this clone: This probably arose from a read error, given a far larger clone one base away. The chain combines TRBV30 with TRBJ2-5; D gene uncertain. Per the germline V gene, CDR1 is GTSNPN and CDR2 is SVGIG (reference sequence). Trimming left V 2 bases short and J 9 bases short, with 16 bases between. The CDR3 has 13 residues. Here the CDR3 DNA reads TGTGCCTGGAGTCCCGCAACCTCCGTGGCCCAGTACTTC. Translating it yields CAWSPATSVAQYF. The full variable domain, its missing parts supplied by reference TRBV30 and TRBJ2-5, is SQTIHQWPATLVQPVGSPLSLECTVEGTSNPNLYWYRQAAGRGLQLLFYSVGIGQISSEVPQNLSASRPQDRQFILSSKKLLLSDSGFYLCAWSPATSVAQYFGPGTRLLVL.

The chain employs TRBV28 and TRBJ2-7; TRBD2 matches 8 bases. The CDR3 loop spans 14 amino acids. V trimming: 5 bases; J trimming: 9 bases; junction bases outside the gene matches: 12. Germline V gene lookup returns CDR1 MDHEN and CDR2 SYDVKM. CDR3 DNA sequence: TGTGCCAGCAGTAGATACAGGGATGCGGGAGGGCAGTACTTC. Its protein product is CASSRYRDAGGQYF.